The T cell receptor (beta chain) described here comes from a study of immune reconstitution after stem cell transplant in scleroderma. This clonotype is classed as medium-sized. Trimming at V came to 4 bases and at J to 1 base, leaving 14 bases not matched to a gene. Looked up from germline, CDR1 is MNHEY and CDR2 is SVGEGT. The CDR3 totals 19 residues. TCRdb reprocessed the RT-PCR reads with MiXCR, giving one entry per CDR3 protein. The table lists about 2,000 distinct CDR3 sequences, about 16% of them singletons. The V call is TRBV6-2 or TRBV6-3, the J call TRBJ2-2, with TRBD2 identical over 8 bases. This TCR was sampled from a female donor with systemic sclerosis. Sampling was performed before or after autologous hematopoietic stem cell transplantation (not recorded which). The CDR3 nucleotides are TGTGCCAGCAGTTTTCCCACTAGCGGAGCCCCAAAGAACACCGGGGAGCTGTTTTTT. Residues: CASSFPTSGAPKNTGELFF.